A selection of T cell receptor beta chains follows, all from one sample in a study of cytomegalovirus exposure and HLA in healthy donors. Some clones are missing from TCRdb's copy, which holds only in-frame ones; the method was immunoSEQ multiplex PCR. Of some 110,000 clones listed, about 70% were seen once; the top ten hold 2.5% to 3.5%. Sequencing was done on a sample of PBMCs. These receptor sequences come from a man aged 25 to 40 in good health and CMV-seronegative. Each CDR3 is given with its conserved first and last residue. Each record gives: D gene, J gene, clone size, V gene, CDR3 DNA, CDR3 protein. The D gene is left open where the match is weak. Clone size is shown for a subset of rows, as once, few, many or a class of expanded clone.

>TRBD2|TRBJ2-7|-|TRBV7-2
TGTGCCAGCAGCTTGAGGACTAGCGGGCTTTCCTACGAGCAGTACTTC
CASSLRTSGLSYEQYF
>-|TRBJ2-1|-|TRBV5-4
TGTGCCAGCAACGTGCAGGGATCGGTCAATGAGCAGTTCTTC
CASNVQGSVNEQFF
>TRBD1|TRBJ1-2|-|TRBV15
TGTGCCACCAGCTCGGACAGGGGCGGGTTCCATGGCTACACCTTC
CATSSDRGGFHGYTF
>TRBD2|TRBJ2-1|-|TRBV5-1
TGCGCCAGCAGCTTAACTAGCGGATACGGCAATGAGCAGTTCTTC
CASSLTSGYGNEQFF
>-|TRBJ2-6|-|TRBV5-1
TGCGCCAGCAGCTTGGCCCCGGCTGGGGCCAACGTCCTGACTTTC
CASSLAPAGANVLTF
>TRBD2|TRBJ2-3|once|TRBV5-6
TGTGCCAGCAGCTTGGATCAGCGGGGCACAGATAGGCAGTATTTT
CASSLDQRGTDRQYF
>-|TRBJ1-2|-|TRBV4-2
TGTGCCAGCAATGAGGGCTATGGCTACACCTTC
CASNEGYGYTF
>-|TRBJ2-1|-|TRBV13
TGTGCCAGCAGCTCCGCCCAAAACATCTACAATGAGCAGTTCTTC
CASSSAQNIYNEQFF
>TRBD2|TRBJ2-1|once|TRBV4-2
TGTGCCAGCAGCCAAGTCGGGAGGGCCGTTTACAATGAGCAGTTCTTC
CASSQVGRAVYNEQFF
>-|TRBJ2-5|-|TRBV7-9
TGTGCCAGCAGCTCAACGACAGGCTACCAAGAGACCCAGTACTTC
CASSSTTGYQETQYF
>-|TRBJ2-5|-|TRBV7-3
TGTGCCAGCAGCTTAAGGGCAGGGGAAGAGACCCAGTACTTC
CASSLRAGEETQYF
>-|TRBJ1-2|-|TRBV4-3
TGCGCCAGCAGCCAAGACGCAGCGACCTACTATGGCTACACCTTC
CASSQDAATYYGYTF
>-|TRBJ2-3|-|TRBV27
TGTGCCAGCAGACCAAGGCAGGGAACAGATACGCAGTATTTT
CASRPRQGTDTQYF
>TRBD2|TRBJ2-1|-|TRBV4-3
TGCGCCAGCAGCCCGGGACTAGCGGGAGGAAATGAGCAGTTCTTC
CASSPGLAGGNEQFF
>TRBD1|TRBJ1-2|once|TRBV6-5
TGTGCCAGCAGCCCAGGCAGGGGGTATGGCTACACCTTC
CASSPGRGYGYTF
>-|TRBJ2-2|few|TRBV19
TGTGCCAGTAGTATTGGTACATTACCTCATGTGGAGCTGTTTTTT
CASSIGTLPHVELFF
>-|TRBJ1-2|-|TRBV28
TGTGCCAGCAGTTCGCTCCGGGAAGCTAACTATGGCTACACCTTC
CASSSLREANYGYTF
>TRBD2|TRBJ2-7|-|TRBV2
TGTGCCAGCAGTGTCCTATCTAGCGGAGAAGACTACGAGCAGTACTTC
CASSVLSSGEDYEQYF
>TRBD1|TRBJ2-7|-|TRBV7-2
TGTGCCAGCAGCCCTGGGACAGGACGGGGCTACGAGCAGTACTTC
CASSPGTGRGYEQYF
>TRBD1|TRBJ1-5|-|TRBV6-1
TGTGCCAGCACCACAGGGGTGGGAAGCAATCAGCCCCAGCATTTT
CASTTGVGSNQPQHF
>-|TRBJ2-1|-|TRBV14
TGTGCCAGCAGCCAAGATTTGTACACCCTAAGGGGCTCCTACAATGAGCAGTTCTTC
CASSQDLYTLRGSYNEQFF
>-|TRBJ2-1|few|TRBV13
TGTGCCAGCAGCTTAGGGGAAGCGTACAATGAGCAGTTCTTC
CASSLGEAYNEQFF
>-|TRBJ2-2|once|TRBV27
TGTGCCAGCAGTTTTGGAGCAGGGCGGGAAGCCGGGGAGCTGTTTTTT
CASSFGAGREAGELFF
>-|TRBJ2-2|-|TRBV9
TGTGCCAGCAGCGTAGGAGCCCTCGTTGGCGGGGAGCTGTTTTTT
CASSVGALVGGELFF
>TRBD1|TRBJ2-6|-|TRBV7-2
TGTGCCAGCAGCTACAGGGGCTATACCTCTGGGGCCAACGTCCTGACTTTC
CASSYRGYTSGANVLTF
>TRBD1|TRBJ1-4|-|TRBV18
TGTGCCAGCTCACTGACAGGGGGTAATGAAAAACTGTTTTTT
CASSLTGGNEKLFF
>TRBD1|TRBJ1-5|-|TRBV29-1
TGCAGCGCCAGGACAGGCCCTTATCAGCCCCAGCATTTT
CSARTGPYQPQHF
>-|TRBJ2-5|few|TRBV5-1
TGCGCCAGCAGCTTGGGGGACTTCTCCAGCGGGGAGACCCAGTACTTC
CASSLGDFSSGETQYF
>-|TRBJ2-2|few|TRBV7-2
TGTGCCAGCAGGCGGGACAGGAACACCGGGGAGCTGTTTTTT
CASRRDRNTGELFF
>-|TRBJ1-2|few|TRBV7-9
TGTGCCAGCAGCTTAGGTTGGGGACTTCCCGGCTACACCTTC
CASSLGWGLPGYTF
>-|TRBJ2-4|few|TRBV4-3
TGCGCCAGCAGCCGGGAGATTCACGGAGACATTCAGTACTTC
CASSREIHGDIQYF
>-|TRBJ2-3|once|TRBV5-4
TGTGCCAGCAGCTTGTACGAGGGCACAGATACGCAGTATTTT
CASSLYEGTDTQYF
>-|TRBJ1-6|-|TRBV28
TGTGCCAGCAGCCTCTCTGGAGGTAATTTGGCCCTCCACTTT
CASSLSGGNLALHF
>TRBD1|TRBJ1-2|-|TRBV27
TGTGCCAGCAGTTCCTGGGACAGGGTCCACGGCTACACCTTC
CASSSWDRVHGYTF
>-|TRBJ2-2|few|TRBV9
TGTGCCAGCAGCCCTACTTCTACAGGGCGCGGGGAGCTGTTTTTT
CASSPTSTGRGELFF
>-|TRBJ2-2|-|TRBV19
TGTGCCAGTAGTAACAGGGAGTCCACCGGGGAGCTGTTTTTT
CASSNRESTGELFF
>TRBD2|TRBJ2-3|-|TRBV4-1
TGCGCCAGCAGCCAAGATAGTAGGACTAGCGGGAGCACAGATACGCAGTATTTT
CASSQDSRTSGSTDTQYF
>TRBD1|TRBJ1-2|-|TRBV13
TGTGCCAGCACCATAAGAGGCAGGGGGACCTATGGCTACACCTTC
CASTIRGRGTYGYTF
>TRBD2|TRBJ2-7|-|TRBV19
TGTGCCAGTAGTATCCTAGCGGACTCCTACGAGCAGTACTTC
CASSILADSYEQYF
>-|TRBJ2-6|few|TRBV28
TGTGCCAGCAGTTTCCTCAGGCGATCTGGGGCCAACGTCCTGACTTTC
CASSFLRRSGANVLTF
>TRBD2|TRBJ2-1|-|TRBV11-3
TGTGCCAGCAGCCCCCGCGGCCCACTAGCGGTAGGGCAGTTCTTC
CASSPRGPLAVGQFF
>TRBD1|TRBJ1-1|-|TRBV5-4
TGTGCCAGCAGCCAGGACAGGGGGCGCGAGGCTTTCTTT
CASSQDRGREAFF
>TRBD2|TRBJ2-3|-|TRBV7-7
TGTGCTAGCAGCCGAGCGGGAGTGGGGGATACGCAGTATTTT
CASSRAGVGDTQYF
>TRBD2|TRBJ2-1|-|TRBV29-1
TGCAGCGTTGAAGATTTGTCAGCGGGAGGATACAATGAGCAGTTCTTC
CSVEDLSAGGYNEQFF
>-|TRBJ2-2|-|TRBV18
TGTGCCAGCTCAGTTGACAAGAACACCGGGGAGCTGTTTTTT
CASSVDKNTGELFF
>TRBD1|TRBJ1-1|-|TRBV27
TGTGCCAGCAGTTACCTAGGACAGGGGGGCACTGAAGCTTTCTTT
CASSYLGQGGTEAFF
>TRBD2|TRBJ2-7|-|TRBV28
TGTGCCAGCAGTTCCACCGGACTAGCGTCTCCCTACGAGCAGTACTTC
CASSSTGLASPYEQYF
>TRBD1|TRBJ1-5|-|TRBV28
TGTGCCAGCAGTTCCTCGACAGGGAGCAACAATCAGCCCCAGCATTTT
CASSSSTGSNNQPQHF
>TRBD1|TRBJ2-5|-|TRBV7-7
TGTGCTAGCAGCTTGGACAGGGGAGAGACCCAGTACTTC
CASSLDRGETQYF
>-|TRBJ1-2|-|TRBV4-3
TGCGCCAGCAGCCAAGTTACCTCAGGACAGAACTATGGCTACACCTTC
CASSQVTSGQNYGYTF
>TRBD1|TRBJ2-7|few|TRBV6-6
TGTGCCAGCAGTTACACGACAGGGGGTACCTACGAGCAGTACTTC
CASSYTTGGTYEQYF
>-|TRBJ1-1|few|TRBV7-9
TGTGCCAGCAGCAGACAGGACACTGAAGCTTTCTTT
CASSRQDTEAFF
>TRBD1|TRBJ2-7|-|TRBV5-3
TGTGCCAGAAGCAAGAAATTTTCCGGGACAGGGCCAAGATTTACGGGGGAGCAGTACTTC
CARSKKFSGTGPRFTGEQYF
>-|TRBJ1-1|once|TRBV5-1
TGCGCCAGCAGCCCCAAGACGACGGCGGGTGAAGCTTTCTTT
CASSPKTTAGEAFF
>TRBD1|TRBJ1-5|few|TRBV19
TGTGCCAGTAGTCCGGGACAGAGCAATCAGCCCCAGCATTTT
CASSPGQSNQPQHF